What follows are 20 T cell receptor beta chains derived from one specimen sequenced in a study of cytomegalovirus exposure and HLA in healthy donors. The PCR employed 60 Vbeta primers together with 13 Jbeta primers. Only in-frame clones appear in the TCRdb table, and some are missing; sequencing was by immunoSEQ multiplex PCR. The table for this sample gives more than 100,000 clones. The sequenced sample was PBMCs. These TCRs come from a man between 18 and 35 years old in good health and CMV-seronegative.

The rearrangement links TRBV14 to TRBJ2-1; perhaps TRBD1 as D (5 bases). Germline CDR1 SGHDN, CDR2 FVKESK. V was shortened by 2 bases and J by 9 bases, with 14 bases between the two germline ends. The CDR3 has 14 residues. This CDR3 is CASSQRGASSEQFF. The CDR3 region has the DNA TGTGCCAGCAGCCAAAGGGGTGCCTCCAGTGAGCAGTTCTTC.

The rearrangement uses TRBV29-1 and TRBJ1-5, with D possibly matching TRBD1 (5 bases). Germline lookup yields CDR1 SQVTM and CDR2 ANQGSEA. The CDR3 contains 15 residues. Trimming removed 4 bases from V and 1 base from J, with 14 bases in between. CDR3 nucleotide sequence: TGCAGCGTTGGTGGGGGGGGTGCAAGCAATCAGCCCCAGCATTTT. It yields the protein CSVGGGGASNQPQHF.

This chain connects TRBV5-1 to TRBJ1-5, with 11 bases fitting TRBD1. CDR3 length: 16 residues. Germline values: CDR1 SGHRS, CDR2 YFSETQ. Trimming took 4 bases from V and 1 from J; bases not matched to a gene: 4. CDR3 protein: CASSPGQGASNQPQHF. The DNA of the CDR3 is TGCGCCAGCAGCCCCGGACAGGGGGCGAGCAATCAGCCCCAGCATTTT.

The CDR3 loop is CASSETGGSYNEQFF. For the CDR3, the DNA is TGTGCCAGCAGTGAAACAGGGGGCTCCTACAATGAGCAGTTCTTC. The chain links TRBV6-1 to TRBJ2-1, with 8 nucleotides matching TRBD1. Germline CDR1 reads MNHNS; CDR2 reads SASEGT. J gave up 0 bases and V 2 bases, and 0 bases lay outside the gene matches. CDR3 length equals 15 residues.

The V gene is TRBV19, the J gene TRBJ1-1, with D uncertain. The germline CDR1 and CDR2 sequences are LNHDA and SQIVND (reference sequence). The V gene lost 7 bases and the J gene lost 4 bases, with 19 bases spanning the gap. The CDR3 extends over 15 amino acids. The CDR3 coding sequence is TGTGCCAGTACCTCAGCCCAAGGCGCAGGCACTGAAGCTTTCTTT. This encodes CASTSAQGAGTEAFF.

This chain connects TRBV27 to TRBJ2-7, with 11 bases fitting TRBD2. Germline trimming cut 6 bases from V and 3 bases from J; bases unmatched to any gene: 10. The CDR3 is made up of 16 amino acids. CDR1 is MNHEY and CDR2 is SMNVEV in the germline V gene (reference sequence). CDR3 loop: CASSRAGTSGLYEQYF. CDR3 bases: TGTGCCAGCAGCCGAGCCGGGACTAGCGGTCTCTACGAGCAGTACTTC.

The genes are TRBV19 and TRBJ2-2; 10 bases map to TRBD1. The J segment lost 6 bases and the V segment lost 6 bases, leaving 4 bases of the junction unmatched. Germline V gene sequence: CDR1 LNHDA, CDR2 SQIVND (reference sequence). CDR3 length: 14 amino acids. The CDR3 region has the DNA TGTGCCAGTAGGCAGACAGGGGGCTCCGGGGAGCTGTTTTTT. Translated: CASRQTGGSGELFF.

This chain links TRBV5-6 with TRBJ1-3; TRBD1 matches at 8 bases. The CDR3 runs to 15 residues. J was trimmed by 2 bases and V by 2 bases; bases with no gene match: 3. The germline V gene encodes CDR1 SGHDT and CDR2 YYEEEE. For the CDR3, the DNA is TGTGCCAGCAGCTTCCAGGGGGCGGCTGGAAACACCATATATTTT. It specifies CASSFQGAAGNTIYF.

This CDR3 is CASSAGTNEKLFF. The CDR3 nucleotides read TGCGCCAGCAGTGCGGGGACTAATGAAAAACTGTTTTTT. V gene TRBV10-1 combines with J gene TRBJ1-4; D is undetermined. This CDR3 is built from 13 residues. Germline V gene lookup returns CDR1 WNHNN and CDR2 SYGVQD (reference sequence). The V end lost 4 bases, the J end lost 2 bases, and 5 bases lay between the germline ends.

The chain combines TRBV5-6 with TRBJ2-2, with a weak D call TRBD1 (6 bases). This CDR3 spans 18 amino acids. V shed 4 bases and J shed 4 bases, with 23 bases lying between them. Looked up from germline, CDR1 is SGHDT and CDR2 is YYEEEE. The CDR3 sequence is CASSDSSGATRGTGELFF. The CDR3 DNA follows: TGTGCCAGCAGCGATTCATCAGGGGCCACGAGGGGCACCGGGGAGCTGTTTTTT.

The CDR3, as DNA: TGCGCCAGCAGCCAGGACAGAGAAGAGACCCAGTACTTC. It is translated as CASSQDREETQYF. V usage is TRBV4-1 and J usage is TRBJ2-5, with D perhaps matching TRBD1 (6 bases). This CDR3 contains 13 residues. The ends were cut back, 3 bases at V and 3 bases at J, with 8 bases in the middle. From germline, CDR1 is MGHRA and CDR2 YSYEKL.

Comments on this clone: Other DNA sequences of this sample code for an identical CDR3. The chain is built from TRBV9 and TRBJ2-7; TRBD2 matches at 9 bases. The CDR3 is made up of 15 amino acids. Trimming removed 0 bases from V and 1 base from J; junction bases left unmatched: 2. Germline loops: CDR1 SGDLS, CDR2 YYNGEE. This CDR3 reads CASSVGLAGSYEQYF. In DNA, the CDR3 is TGTGCCAGCAGCGTAGGGCTAGCGGGATCCTACGAGCAGTACTTC.

The chain is built from TRBV2 and TRBJ2-1; a possible D gene is TRBD1 (6 bases). Between the trimmed V and J ends, which lost 7 bases and 6 bases, there was a span of 16 bases. Germline-derived CDR1 and CDR2 are SNHLY and FYNNEI. The CDR3 is 14 amino acids. CDR3: CASTGTSNFNEQFF. In DNA, the CDR3 is TGTGCCAGCACCGGGACAAGCAATTTCAATGAGCAGTTCTTC.

The chain couples TRBV7-8 to TRBJ2-7, with D possibly being TRBD2 (6 bases). Germline V CDR1 and CDR2: SGHVS, FQNEAQ. The length of the CDR3 is 15 residues. The V and J ends lost 4 bases and 7 bases respectively, with 20 bases between them. The CDR3 DNA sequence: TGTGCCAGCAGCTACCAGGGACTTACCGAGGATGAGCAGTACTTC. Its protein product is CASSYQGLTEDEQYF.

The chain combines TRBV6-1 with TRBJ1-3, with D unresolved. Per the germline V gene, CDR1 is MNHNS and CDR2 is SASEGT. This CDR3 is 14 amino acids long. The germline V and J ends were trimmed by 3 bases and 0 bases, with 6 bases remaining between them. The CDR3 spells CASSERPSGNTIYF. As DNA, the CDR3 is TGTGCCAGCAGTGAGCGCCCCTCTGGAAACACCATATATTTT.

The V gene is TRBV7-8, the J gene TRBJ2-7; the D is unclear. The ends were cut back, 3 bases at V and 3 bases at J, with 12 bases in the middle. The CDR3 sequence is 14 residues long. Germline loops: CDR1 SGHVS, CDR2 FQNEAQ. CDR3 in DNA: TGTGCCAGCAGCTTGCCCGGCCGGAGCTACGAGCAGTACTTC. Protein sequence: CASSLPGRSYEQYF. Looking up the rest from reference TRBV7-8 and TRBJ2-7 gives the full variable domain: GAGVSQSPRYKVAKRGQDVALRCDPISGHVSLFWYQQALGQGPEFLTYFQNEAQLDKSGLPSDRFFAERPEGSVSTLKIQRTQQEDSAVYLCASSLPGRSYEQYFGPGTRLTVT.

The chain joins TRBV28 to TRBJ1-5; 9 bases fit TRBD1. The CDR3 is made up of 15 amino acids. Germline V gives CDR1 MDHEN, CDR2 SYDVKM. Trimming took 8 bases from V and 3 from J; bases not matched to a gene: 8. DNA for the CDR3: TGTGCCAGCGGTATAACAGGGGGCCCCAATCAGCCCCAGCATTTT. Translating gives CASGITGGPNQPQHF.

The chain couples TRBV9 to TRBJ2-3; no reliable D call. Trimming took off 1 base at V and 4 bases at J, with 7 bases between the two ends. CDR1 and CDR2 (germline): SGDLS, YYNGEE. The CDR3 extends over 13 amino acids. The CDR3 DNA follows: TGTGCCAGCAGCGTACTATCCGCAGATACGCAGTATTTT. This translates into CASSVLSADTQYF.

V usage is TRBV7-3 and J usage is TRBJ2-2, with a weak D call TRBD2 (6 bases). Germline V gene data show CDR1 as SGHTA and CDR2 as FQGTGA. The V end was cut by 2 bases, the J end by 1 base, with 11 bases between. The CDR3 is made up of 16 amino acids. CDR3 loop: CASSLVGGRNTGELFF. In DNA, the CDR3 is TGTGCCAGCAGCTTAGTCGGGGGTAGGAACACCGGGGAGCTGTTTTTT. Full variable domain (missing parts from reference TRBV7-3 and TRBJ2-2): GAGVSQTPSNKVTEKGKYVELRCDPISGHTALYWYRQSLGQGPEFLIYFQGTGAADDSGLPNDRFFAVRPEGSVSTLKIQRTERGDSAVYLCASSLVGGRNTGELFFGEGSRLTVL.

Comment on this clone: Other DNA sequences from this sample encode an identical CDR3 as well. The J gene is TRBJ2-1, the V gene TRBV10-3; D may match TRBD1 or TRBD2 (7 bases each). The CDR3 extends over 13 amino acids. Germline V CDR1 and CDR2: ENHRY, SYGVKD. V was pared by 10 bases and J by 1 base, with 11 bases between. The CDR3 DNA reads as TGTGCCACCAGGGGGGGGTCCTACAATGAGCAGTTCTTC. Translation: CATRGGSYNEQFF.